What follows are 14 T cell receptor beta chains derived from one specimen sequenced in a study of blood T cell repertoires in COVID-19. Profiling relied on immunoSEQ multiplex PCR, and the TCRdb table lists in-frame clones only, not all of them. The sample includes more than 300,000 clones, roughly 88% seen only once; the top ten take approximately 1.6%. The sample taken for sequencing was peripheral blood. The origin of the receptors is a woman in her thirties with COVID-19, enrolled during active disease.

The sample holds one count of this clone. The rearrangement joins TRBV19 to TRBJ1-2; TRBD1 might be the D (6 bases). The CDR3 loop spans 15 amino acids. V was trimmed by 5 bases and J by 4 bases, leaving 17 bases between them. The germline V gene has CDR1 LNHDA and CDR2 SQIVND (reference sequence). The CDR3 DNA is TGTGCCAGTAGTGGACCGGGACAAGTCATCTATGGCTACACCTTC. It is translated as CASSGPGQVIYGYTF.

CDR3: CASSKSLAGGSHEQYV. CDR3 DNA: TGTGCCAGCAGTAAAAGCCTAGCGGGGGGCTCACACGAGCAGTACGTC. V is TRBV28 and J is TRBJ2-7, with 11 nucleotides matching TRBD2. CDR1 MDHEN and CDR2 SYDVKM come from the germline V gene. V was clipped by 5 bases and J by 5 bases; unmatched bases: 11. The CDR3 length is 16 residues.

The sample holds one count of this clone. The CDR3 region has the DNA TGCGCCAGCAGCCAAAGCCCCTTACAGGGGAGCAATCAGCCCCAGCATTTT. Residues: CASSQSPLQGSNQPQHF. V gene TRBV4-1 combines with J gene TRBJ1-5; 7 nucleotides align to TRBD1. V shed 2 bases, J shed 1 base, and the junction held 8 bases outside the gene matches. The germline V gene has CDR1 MGHRA and CDR2 YSYEKL. The CDR3 runs to 17 residues.

Remarks on this clone: Sequence at one end of the junction differs from germline and may be a read error. The V call is TRBV15, the J call TRBJ1-4; maybe TRBD1 (5 bases). Germline V gene data show CDR1 as LNHNV and CDR2 as YYDKDF (reference sequence). This CDR3 contains 14 residues. The CDR3 DNA follows: TGTGCCACCAGCGGAGAGGGGAGAGGGGAAAAACTGTTTTTT. Residues: CATSGEGRGEKLFF.

The J gene is TRBJ1-5, the V gene TRBV7-6; 7 nucleotides agree with TRBD1. J gave up 4 bases and V 5 bases, and 8 bases lay outside the gene matches. Per the germline V gene, CDR1 is SGHVS and CDR2 is FNYEAQ. This CDR3 has 15 residues. The CDR3 DNA reads TGTGCCAGCAGCGCCACACCGGGACAGAATCAGCCCCAGCATTTT. Its translation is CASSATPGQNQPQHF.

The chain couples TRBV5-6 to TRBJ1-3; D gene ambiguous. CDR3 size: 14 residues. The germline gives CDR1 SGHDT, CDR2 YYEEEE. The V end lost 1 base, the J end lost 0 bases, and 5 bases lay between the germline ends. DNA of the CDR3: TGTGCCAGCAGCTTGTACACCTCTGGAAACACCATATATTTT. Amino acid sequence: CASSLYTSGNTIYF.

The J gene is TRBJ1-1, the V gene TRBV6-5; D ambiguous. V lost 6 bases, J lost 0 bases, and 14 bases lay in between. The V gene's germline CDR1 is MNHEY and CDR2 SVGAGI. The CDR3 has 15 amino acids. The CDR3 DNA follows: TGTGCCAGCAGCCCACCTCGCGGAGTGAACACTGAAGCTTTCTTT. Translation: CASSPPRGVNTEAFF.

The V gene is TRBV19, the J gene TRBJ1-3; no firm D call. V lost 3 bases to trimming and J lost 0 bases, with 9 bases between them. The germline CDR1 and CDR2 sequences are LNHDA and SQIVND (reference sequence). The CDR3 has 15 residues. CDR3 amino acids: CASSIGRISGNTIYF. The CDR3 nucleotides read TGTGCCAGTAGTATTGGGAGAATCTCTGGAAACACCATATATTTT.

The V call is TRBV28, the J call TRBJ1-1; D uncertain. Germline CDR1 MDHEN, CDR2 SYDVKM. Trimming removed 6 bases at V and 6 bases at J, with 20 bases between. The CDR3 consists of 15 residues. The CDR3 coding sequence is TGTGCCAGCAGACCCCACCGCGGGCAGAAATCTGAAGCTTTCTTT. Its translation is CASRPHRGQKSEAFF.

The rearrangement uses TRBV6-5 and TRBJ1-5, with D uncertain. Trimming took 6 bases from V and 0 from J, leaving 9 bases between them. Germline V CDR1 and CDR2: MNHEY, SVGAGI. This CDR3 has 14 amino acids. In DNA form, the CDR3 reads TGTGCCAGCAGAAACGGGTATAGCAATCAGCCCCAGCATTTT. The encoded protein is CASRNGYSNQPQHF.

V is TRBV11-3 and J is TRBJ1-6; 7 bases fit TRBD1. V shed 7 bases, J shed 10 bases, and the junction held 7 bases outside the gene matches. Germline V lookup: CDR1 SGHNT, CDR2 YENEEA. The CDR3 is 13 residues long. The CDR3 loop reads CASTTGVGSPLHF. The DNA of the CDR3 is TGTGCCAGCACTACAGGGGTTGGCTCACCCCTCCACTTT.

J is TRBJ1-2 and V is TRBV7-2; no definite D call. Germline V CDR1 and CDR2: SGHTA, FQGNSA. CDR3 length equals 13 residues. V lost 5 bases and J lost 14, with 21 bases in between. The chain's CDR3 is CASSPGYGLPLTF. Written as DNA, the CDR3 is TGTGCCAGCAGCCCTGGGTATGGACTCCCATTAACCTTC. Full variable domain (rest looked up from reference TRBV7-2 and TRBJ1-2): GAGVSQSPSNKVTEKGKDVELRCDPISGHTALYWYRQSLGQGLEFLIYFQGNSAPDKSGLPSDRFSAERTGGSVSTLTIQRTQQEDSAVYLCASSPGYGLPLTFGSGTRLTVV.

Written as DNA, the CDR3 is TGTGCCAGCAGCCAAGAGAGGCACGGGAGCTACGAGCAGTACTTC. Protein sequence: CASSQERHGSYEQYF. The chain recombines TRBV4-2 with TRBJ2-7, with D maybe TRBD2 (6 bases). V lost 0 bases, J lost 3 bases, and 12 bases lay in between. The length of the CDR3 is 15 residues. In germline, CDR1 is LGHNA, CDR2 YNFKEQ.

The gene calls are TRBV7-6 and TRBJ2-7; 11 positions agree with TRBD2. The CDR3 contains 16 residues. The V segment lost 5 bases and the J segment 5 bases; nucleotides outside the gene matches: 11. Germline CDR1 and CDR2: SGHVS and FNYEAQ. Here the CDR3 DNA reads TGTGCCAGCAGCCATCCGCCTAGCGGGGGGCCCGACGAGCAGTACTTC. Translation: CASSHPPSGGPDEQYF.